The text below deals with one T cell receptor beta chain. Its antigen is unknown. V was pared by 0 bases and J by 2 bases, with 14 bases between. This CDR3 is built from 17 residues. Germline V gives CDR1 LGHNA, CDR2 YSLEER. This record comes from a study of cytomegalovirus exposure and HLA in healthy donors. General study results and limits: DRB1 had the most TCR associations and HLA-C the fewest, a later analysis found, with rates varying by HLA locus.

The PCR was carried out with 60 Vbeta primers and 13 Jbeta primers. Some clones are missing from TCRdb's copy, which holds only in-frame ones; the method was immunoSEQ multiplex PCR. The sample lists some 190,000 clones, more than 65% occurring once. The specimen sequenced was PBMCs. The rearrangement joins TRBV4-3 to TRBJ2-1; a weak D match, TRBD2 (5 bases). This TCR was recovered from a woman between 25 and 40 years old in good health and CMV-seropositive. CDR3 in amino acids: CASSQDRGRTTYNEQFF. For the CDR3, the DNA is TGCGCCAGCAGCCAAGATCGAGGGCGTACGACCTACAATGAGCAGTTCTTC.